Listed here is a single T cell receptor beta chain. It has no known antigen specificity. No qualities accompany the bases; no much larger clone lies one base away. TCRbeta CDR3 regions were amplified from genomic DNA by means of the immunoSEQ Assay, a bias-controlled multiplex PCR. The original pipeline was this. Within the assay, amplification of reference gene primers was used to estimate how many nucleated cells each sample contained. To quantify the absolute abundance of each unique TCRbeta CDR3 rearrangement, sequence reads were collapsed and filtered. Productive Simpson clonality was computed per sample as the square root of Simpson's diversity index over productive rearrangements. TCRdb took over this immuneACCESS table, retaining in-frame rearrangements with V and J assigned. Such tables are incomplete; in checked studies, under half of the missing clones stem from an unresolved V gene, and the remainder is unexplained. That table is the source of V, J and clone size, and D and trimming were worked out from the DNA. The sample yields about 490,000 clones; approximately 85% were counted once. The top ten constitute roughly 3.2% of the sample.

Collaborating institutions collected whole blood in K2EDTA tubes following their own protocols. For TCRbeta analysis, collaborators shipped samples as frozen whole blood, isolated PBMCs, or DNA extracted from either of those sample types. The data belong to a study of blood T cell repertoires in COVID-19 (dated by TCRdb to the early 2020s). For context, the study as a whole: Collaborator samples came from the United States, Italy and Spain and covered acute and convalescent phases of COVID-19. Subjects who had been exposed to COVID-19, were actively infected with it, or had recovered from it provided the deeply sampled blood TCRbeta repertoires that made up the dataset. The sample metadata nearly always contained a de-identified subject ID, COVID-19 status, age in years and sex. Where available, HLA class I and class II types were obtained from metadata supplied by the sample provider rather than from assay-based typing. The repertoires were made available in a free public database intended to serve as a resource for research on the immune response to SARS-CoV-2. The prospective study material was composed of cDNA or gDNA derived from T cells, B-cell-depleted T cells, or PBMCs. Samples were obtained from the ongoing ImmuneRACE study (first 160 participants) and from over a thousand subjects provided by 6 global collaborators. Study-wide conclusions, independent of this receptor: The quantity of clinical and demographic metadata differed by source and by participant and was supplied without curation.

Compared with germline, V lacks 4 bases and J lacks 4 bases; bases without a gene match: 7. Measured from the cysteine to the phenylalanine, the CDR3 is 15 residues long. Kept here is only the CDR3 DNA, which spans 45 bases and is read in frame from base 1. CDR1 and CDR2, looked up from the germline V gene, are SGHTA and FQGNSA. Sequencing was carried out using peripheral blood. The clonotype comes from a human donor in a cohort sampled during active COVID-19. Recombination linked TRBV7-2 to TRBJ2-1; 7 bases in the middle match TRBD1. CDR3 loop: CASSSNRGDYNEQFF. The DNA is as follows: TGTGCCAGCAGCTCCAACAGGGGCGATTACAATGAGCAGTTCTTC.